This T cell receptor (beta chain) was found in a study of shared clonotypes between healthy human individuals (dated by TCRdb to the early 2020s). A note on the overall study: A few men and a couple of women, aged 18 to 49 years, made up the cohort. Per donor, three plates each were used for CD4 naive and CD4 memory, two for CD8 naive, and one for CD8 memory. Blood TCR repertoires of roughly five healthy adults were deeply sequenced to estimate repertoire size and the extent of clonotype sharing between individuals. Libraries were prepared and TCR repertoires were sequenced by different laboratories using diverse techniques, in order to increase sequencing depth and limit assay-specific biases. Between about 0.8 and 9.5 billion PBMCs per donor were obtained by leukapheresis.

Including the terminal cysteine and phenylalanine, the CDR3 comprises 14 residues. Of all the DNA, just the CDR3 is kept, 42 bases in frame from base 1. CDR1 and CDR2 (SGHAT, FQNNGV) derive from the germline V gene. V and J are truncated by 3 bases and 4 bases respectively, leaving an intervening sequence of 10 bases. General findings and caveats noted by the study authors: Based on pairwise subsampling, the degree of clonotype sharing among donors was expected to be affected by sequencing depth. The small number of donors limited the genetic and exposure-history diversity represented. Sampling was limited to blood, and TCR repertoires in tissue likely differ from TCR repertoires in blood. Naive subsets generally had larger estimated clonotype richness than memory subsets. Compared with non-shared clonotypes, the clonotypes found in all four sorted-subset donors had higher generation probabilities. Even with the large sequencing depth, rarefaction of the sorted-subset datasets indicated that sequencing was incomplete. Sharing across four donors was observed for about 5% of naive CD4, about 4% of naive CD8, roughly 2.4% of memory CD4, and less than 0.45% of memory CD8 clonotypes.

Donors were healthy HIV-negative adults with no recently reported acute infections or vaccinations. Every donor was a Caucasian adult residing in Nashville, Tennessee, USA. Magnetic negative selection was used to enrich CD4+ T cells, after which naive cells were positively selected on CD45RA and the negative fraction became the memory subset. Blood was obtained by leukapheresis, after which PBMCs were separated by Ficoll-Histopaque density gradient centrifugation and cryopreserved in liquid nitrogen vapor phase. Analytical flow cytometry was used to check the purity and quantity of every magnetically sorted T cell population. Each sorted fraction had its genomic DNA isolated and then quantified by UV absorbance on a Nanodrop 2000c. TCR CDR3 regions were amplified from genomic DNA by multiplex PCR using the deep immunoSEQ assay. For each cell subset, the extracted genomic DNA was distributed evenly across all wells of several immunoSEQ 96-well plates, and each plate served as one replicate. For sorted subsets, each replicate PCR was loaded with 200 ng genomic DNA, equivalent to 25,000 to 35,000 T cell genomes. The purified libraries were quantified using a Qubit 3.0 fluorometer, sized with a Bioanalyzer 2100, and then quantified again using the KAPA Library Quantification kit. A separate single-read 150-cycle Illumina NextSeq 550 flow cell was used to sequence each immunoSEQ 96-well plate. The published analysis was carried out like this. Because the immunoSEQ output included only junctional sequences and no quality scores, the filtering could not be the same as the filtering used for full-length reads. Sequences were annotated with PyIR, a Python wrapper for IgBLAST v1.9, using IMGT germline references to assign V/J genes and CDR3. Reads were filtered out if the reads had weak V/J assignments (E-value above 1e-6), no CDR3, stop codons, out-of-frame junctions, or ambiguous translated residues. V3J clonotypes were defined as sequences sharing the same inferred V gene, J gene, and CDR3 amino acid sequence. To compute the percentage overlap between repertoires, the number of shared unique clonotypes was divided by the size of the smaller repertoire. Three approaches were used to assess repertoire richness: RTK rarefaction, the Chao1 estimator, and Recon v2.1 estimates of unobserved clonotypes. For all TCRbeta clonotypes obtained by the gDNA method from a few donors, generation probabilities were computed with OLGA. Sourced from immuneACCESS, this table was stored by TCRdb with only in-frame sequences that have V and J called. A share of the clones is absent; for the studies checked, an unresolved V gene accounts for under half, and the remainder has no known explanation. The V and J calls and clone size come from that table; D and trimming were worked out from the DNA. In this sample the table shows some 1,100,000 clones, around 78% of which occur a single time. The ten largest clones represent approximately 0.5% of the sample.

A word on this clone: Its antigen target is currently unknown. One base away there is no much larger clone; base qualities are not given.

This receptor was taken from a man aged 18 to 30 in good health. Some clones in this sample may be carry-over from other donors' samples. The sequencing sample was made of memory CD4+ T cells from PBMCs. This specimen's cell subset or site label, interpreted: CD45RA-negative fraction. Recombination linked TRBV11-2 to TRBJ1-3, with no reliable assignment of the D segment. The CDR3 has the sequence CASSLSGIGNTIYF. The nucleotides are TGTGCCAGCAGCTTGTCTGGTATCGGAAACACCATATATTTT.